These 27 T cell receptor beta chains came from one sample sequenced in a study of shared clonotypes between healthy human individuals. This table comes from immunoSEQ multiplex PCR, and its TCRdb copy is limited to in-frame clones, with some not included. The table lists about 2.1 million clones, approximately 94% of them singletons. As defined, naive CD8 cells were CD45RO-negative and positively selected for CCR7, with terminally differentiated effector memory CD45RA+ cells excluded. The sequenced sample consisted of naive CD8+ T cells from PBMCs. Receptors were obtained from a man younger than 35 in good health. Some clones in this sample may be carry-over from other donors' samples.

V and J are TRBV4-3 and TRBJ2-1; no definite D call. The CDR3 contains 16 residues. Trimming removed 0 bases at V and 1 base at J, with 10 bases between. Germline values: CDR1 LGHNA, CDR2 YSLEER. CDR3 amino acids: CASSQDRLISYNEQFF. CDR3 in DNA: TGCGCCAGCAGCCAAGATCGCTTGATATCCTACAATGAGCAGTTCTTC.

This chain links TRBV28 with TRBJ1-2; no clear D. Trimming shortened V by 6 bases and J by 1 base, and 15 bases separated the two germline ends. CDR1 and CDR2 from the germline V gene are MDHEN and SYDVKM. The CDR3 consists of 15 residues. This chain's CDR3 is CASSLRAVYNYGYTF. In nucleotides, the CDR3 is TGTGCCAGCAGCTTACGGGCAGTTTATAACTATGGCTACACCTTC.

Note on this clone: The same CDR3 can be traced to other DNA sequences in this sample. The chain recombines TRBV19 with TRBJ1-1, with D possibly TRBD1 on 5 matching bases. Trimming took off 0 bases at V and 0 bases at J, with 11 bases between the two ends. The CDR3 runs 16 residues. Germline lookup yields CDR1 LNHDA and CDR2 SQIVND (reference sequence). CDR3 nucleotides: TGTGCCAGTAGTATAGATTTAGAGACAGTGAACACTGAAGCTTTCTTT. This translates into CASSIDLETVNTEAFF.

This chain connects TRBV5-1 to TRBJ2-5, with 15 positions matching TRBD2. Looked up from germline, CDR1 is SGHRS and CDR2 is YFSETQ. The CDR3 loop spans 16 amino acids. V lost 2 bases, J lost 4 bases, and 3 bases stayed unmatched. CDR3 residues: CASSFPGLAGGETQYF. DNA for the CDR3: TGCGCCAGCAGCTTCCCGGGACTAGCGGGAGGAGAGACCCAGTACTTC.

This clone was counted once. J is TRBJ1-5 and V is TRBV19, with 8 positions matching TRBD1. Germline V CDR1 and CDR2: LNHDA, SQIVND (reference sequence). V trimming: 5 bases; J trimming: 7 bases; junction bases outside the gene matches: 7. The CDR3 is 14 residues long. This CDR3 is CASSPRTGFQPQHF. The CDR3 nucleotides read TGTGCCAGTAGTCCTCGGACAGGGTTCCAGCCCCAGCATTTT. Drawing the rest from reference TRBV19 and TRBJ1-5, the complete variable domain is DGGITQSPKYLFRKEGQNVTLSCEQNLNHDAMYWYRQDPGQGLRLIYYSQIVNDFQKGDIAEGYSVSREKKESFPLTVTSAQKNPTAFYLCASSPRTGFQPQHFGDGTRLSIL.

CDR3 nucleotides: TGTGCCAGCAGTTACTCGAACTATAATTATGGCTACACCTTC. Its translation: CASSYSNYNYGYTF. V usage is TRBV6-5 and J usage is TRBJ1-2; no reliable D call. CDR1 is MNHEY and CDR2 is SVGAGI in the germline V gene. V was clipped by 0 bases and J by 5 bases, with 10 bases between them. CDR3 length equals 14 residues.

The CDR3 DNA follows: TGTGCCAGCAGCTCCCCGGGGGCAGGCGCCTACGAGCAGTACTTC. It codes for CASSSPGAGAYEQYF. J is TRBJ2-7 and V is TRBV7-8; tentatively, D is TRBD1 or TRBD2 (6 bases each). Germline values: CDR1 SGHVS, CDR2 FQNEAQ. Trimming took off 4 bases at V and 2 bases at J, with 15 bases between the two ends. This CDR3 is 15 amino acids long.

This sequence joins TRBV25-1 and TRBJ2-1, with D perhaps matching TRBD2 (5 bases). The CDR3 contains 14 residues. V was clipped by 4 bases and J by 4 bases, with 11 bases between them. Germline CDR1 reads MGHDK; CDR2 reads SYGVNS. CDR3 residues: CASSATGLYNEQFF. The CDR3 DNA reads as TGTGCCAGCAGTGCCACCGGACTGTACAATGAGCAGTTCTTC.

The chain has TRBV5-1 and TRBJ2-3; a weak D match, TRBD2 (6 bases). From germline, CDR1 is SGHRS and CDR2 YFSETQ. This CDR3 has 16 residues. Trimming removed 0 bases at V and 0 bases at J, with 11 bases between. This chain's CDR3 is CASSLARGTSTDTQYF. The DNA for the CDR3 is TGCGCCAGCAGCTTGGCCAGAGGGACTAGCACAGATACGCAGTATTTT.

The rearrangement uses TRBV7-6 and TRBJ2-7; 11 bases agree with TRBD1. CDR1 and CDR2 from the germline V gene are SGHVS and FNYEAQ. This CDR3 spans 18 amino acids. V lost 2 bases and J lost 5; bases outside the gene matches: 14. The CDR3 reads CASSLTKTGTGGLHEQYF. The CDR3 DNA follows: TGTGCCAGCAGCTTAACAAAAACCGGGACAGGGGGTCTCCACGAGCAGTACTTC.

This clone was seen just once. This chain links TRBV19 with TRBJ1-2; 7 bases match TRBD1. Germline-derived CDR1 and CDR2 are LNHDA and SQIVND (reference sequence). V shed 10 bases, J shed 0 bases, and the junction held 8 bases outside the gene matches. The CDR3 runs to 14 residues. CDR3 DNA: TGTGCCACCAGGGACAGCCTTTCTAACTATGGCTACACCTTC. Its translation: CATRDSLSNYGYTF.

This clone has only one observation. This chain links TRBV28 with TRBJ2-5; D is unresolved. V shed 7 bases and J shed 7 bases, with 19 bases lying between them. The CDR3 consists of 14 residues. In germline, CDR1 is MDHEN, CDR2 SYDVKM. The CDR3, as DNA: TGTGCCAGCATGGTAGATATGGGTTCCGGGACCCAGTACTTC. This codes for CASMVDMGSGTQYF.

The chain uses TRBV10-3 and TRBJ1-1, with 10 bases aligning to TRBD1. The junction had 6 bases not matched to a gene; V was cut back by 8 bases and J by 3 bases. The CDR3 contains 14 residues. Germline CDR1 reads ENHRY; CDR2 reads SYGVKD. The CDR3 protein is CAIRDRGRDTEAFF. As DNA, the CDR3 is TGTGCCATCCGGGACAGGGGTCGGGACACTGAAGCTTTCTTT.

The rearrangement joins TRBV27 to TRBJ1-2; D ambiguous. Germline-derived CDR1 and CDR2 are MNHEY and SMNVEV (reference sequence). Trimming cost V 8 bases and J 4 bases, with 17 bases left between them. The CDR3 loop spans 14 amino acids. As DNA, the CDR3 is TGTGCCAGCCTCCCTACCGACACCTCCTATGGCTACACCTTC. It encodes CASLPTDTSYGYTF.

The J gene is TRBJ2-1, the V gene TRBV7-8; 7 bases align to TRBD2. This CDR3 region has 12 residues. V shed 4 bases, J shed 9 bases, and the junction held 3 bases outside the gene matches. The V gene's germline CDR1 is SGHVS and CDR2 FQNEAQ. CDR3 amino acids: CASSWGEGEQFF. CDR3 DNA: TGTGCCAGCAGCTGGGGGGAGGGTGAGCAGTTCTTC.

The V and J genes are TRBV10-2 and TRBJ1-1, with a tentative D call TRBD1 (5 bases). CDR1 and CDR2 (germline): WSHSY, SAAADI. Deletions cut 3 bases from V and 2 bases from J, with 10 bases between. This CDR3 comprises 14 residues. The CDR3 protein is CASSDEGPNTEAFF. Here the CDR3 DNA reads TGCGCCAGCAGTGATGAGGGACCCAACACTGAAGCTTTCTTT.

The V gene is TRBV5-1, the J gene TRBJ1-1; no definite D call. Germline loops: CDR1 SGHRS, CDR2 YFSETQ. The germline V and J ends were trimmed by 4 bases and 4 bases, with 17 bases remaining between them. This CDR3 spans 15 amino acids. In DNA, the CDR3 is TGCGCCAGCAGCCCGGGATCCAACCGGGGCACTGAAGCTTTCTTT. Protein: CASSPGSNRGTEAFF.

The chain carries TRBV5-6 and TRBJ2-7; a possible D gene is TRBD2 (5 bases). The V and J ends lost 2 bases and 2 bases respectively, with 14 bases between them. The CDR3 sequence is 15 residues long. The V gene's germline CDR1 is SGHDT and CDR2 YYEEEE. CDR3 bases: TGTGCCAGCAGCTTATACACAGCGGAAACCTACGAGCAGTACTTC. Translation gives CASSLYTAETYEQYF.

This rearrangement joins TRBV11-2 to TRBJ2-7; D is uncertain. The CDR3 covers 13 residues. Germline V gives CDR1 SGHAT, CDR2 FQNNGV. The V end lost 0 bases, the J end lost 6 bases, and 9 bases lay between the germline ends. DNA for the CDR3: TGTGCCAGCAGCTTAGATATGGTACCCGAGCAGTACTTC. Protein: CASSLDMVPEQYF. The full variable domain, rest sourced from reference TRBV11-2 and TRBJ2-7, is EAGVAQSPRYKIIEKRQSVAFWCNPISGHATLYWYQQILGQGPKLLIQFQNNGVVDDSQLPKDRFSAERLKGVDSTLKIQPAKLEDSAVYLCASSLDMVPEQYFGPGTRLTVT.

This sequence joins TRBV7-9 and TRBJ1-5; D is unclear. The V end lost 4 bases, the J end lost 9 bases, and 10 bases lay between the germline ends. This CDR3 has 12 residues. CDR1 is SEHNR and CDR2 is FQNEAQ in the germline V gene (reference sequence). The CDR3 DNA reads TGTGCCAGCAGCTCGGGAAGGCCGCCCCAGCATTTT. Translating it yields CASSSGRPPQHF.

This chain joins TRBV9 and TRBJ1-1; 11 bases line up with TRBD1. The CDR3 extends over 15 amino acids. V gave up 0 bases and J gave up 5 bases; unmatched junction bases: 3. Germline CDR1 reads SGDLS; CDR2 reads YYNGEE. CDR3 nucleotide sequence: TGTGCCAGCAGCGTAGCGGGACAGGGGGGGACTGAAGCTTTCTTT. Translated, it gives CASSVAGQGGTEAFF. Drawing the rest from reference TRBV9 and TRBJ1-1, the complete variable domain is DSGVTQTPKHLITATGQRVTLRCSPRSGDLSVYWYQQSLDQGLQFLIQYYNGEERAKGNILERFSAQQFPDLHSELNLSSLELGDSALYFCASSVAGQGGTEAFFGQGTRLTVV.

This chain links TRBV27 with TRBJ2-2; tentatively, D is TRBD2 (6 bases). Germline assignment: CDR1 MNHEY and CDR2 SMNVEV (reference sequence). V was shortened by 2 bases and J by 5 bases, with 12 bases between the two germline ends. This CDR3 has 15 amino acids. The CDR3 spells CASSLPARGTGELFF. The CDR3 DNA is TGTGCCAGCAGTTTACCGGCGCGGGGTACCGGGGAGCTGTTTTTT.

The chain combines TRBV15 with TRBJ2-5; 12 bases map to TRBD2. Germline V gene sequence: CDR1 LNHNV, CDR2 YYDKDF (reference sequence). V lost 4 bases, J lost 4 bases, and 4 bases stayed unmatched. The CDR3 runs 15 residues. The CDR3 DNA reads TGTGCCACCAGCATGACTAGCGGGAGTTCAGAGACCCAGTACTTC. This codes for CATSMTSGSSETQYF.

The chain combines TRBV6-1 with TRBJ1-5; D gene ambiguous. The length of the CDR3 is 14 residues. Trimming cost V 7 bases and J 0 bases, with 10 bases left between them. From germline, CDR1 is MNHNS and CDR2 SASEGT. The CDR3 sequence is CASKDGYSNQPQHF. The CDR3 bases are TGTGCCAGCAAGGACGGTTATAGCAATCAGCCCCAGCATTTT.

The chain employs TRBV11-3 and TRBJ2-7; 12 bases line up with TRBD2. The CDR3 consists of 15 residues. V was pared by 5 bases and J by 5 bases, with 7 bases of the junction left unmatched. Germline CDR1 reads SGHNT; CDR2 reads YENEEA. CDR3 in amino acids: CASSRLAGVCHEQYF. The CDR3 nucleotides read TGTGCCAGCAGCAGACTAGCGGGAGTCTGCCACGAGCAGTACTTC.

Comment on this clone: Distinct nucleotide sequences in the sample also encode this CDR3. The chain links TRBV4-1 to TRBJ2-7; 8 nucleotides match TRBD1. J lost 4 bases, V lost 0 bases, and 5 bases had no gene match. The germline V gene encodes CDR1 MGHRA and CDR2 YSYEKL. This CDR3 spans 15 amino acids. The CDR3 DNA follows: TGCGCCAGCAGCCAAGATCAAGGGACAGGTTACGAGCAGTACTTC. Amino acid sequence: CASSQDQGTGYEQYF.

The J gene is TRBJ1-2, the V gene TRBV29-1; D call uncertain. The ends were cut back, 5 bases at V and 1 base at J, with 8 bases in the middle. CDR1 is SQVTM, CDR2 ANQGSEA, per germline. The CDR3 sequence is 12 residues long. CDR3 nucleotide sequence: TGCAGCGTTAGTGCAGATAACTATGGCTACACCTTC. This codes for CSVSADNYGYTF.